This T cell receptor (beta chain) was obtained from a study of OX40 agonist ivuxolimab in advanced cancers. Whole-study context: Ivuxolimab was administered intravenously to patients at 0.01 to 10 mg/kg every 2 weeks.

TCRdb's copy holds only in-frame clones and misses some; the assay was immunoSEQ multiplex PCR. Of around 80,000 clones listed, more than 80% are singletons. V lost 1 base, J lost 0 bases, and 2 bases stayed unmatched. This CDR3 spans 14 amino acids. Looked up from germline, CDR1 is GTSNPN and CDR2 is SVGIG (reference sequence). The receptor was derived from an adult with an advanced solid tumor such as melanoma, head and neck, liver or kidney cancer. Material: CD4+ or CD8+ T cells sorted from blood, obtained in a trial of the OX40 agonist ivuxolimab. The chain has TRBV30 and TRBJ2-7; 8 nucleotides match TRBD2. The DNA of the CDR3 is TGTGCCTGGAGTGGGACTAGCCTCTCCTACGAGCAGTACTTC. As protein: CAWSGTSLSYEQYF.